The present T cell receptor (beta chain) was sequenced within a study of blood T cell repertoires in COVID-19. Background on the study: COVID-19 samples from acute and convalescent phases originated in the United States, Italy and Spain. Sample material is recorded as cDNA or gDNA derived from T cells, B-cell-depleted T cells, or PBMCs.

Original methodology: Amplification of reference gene primers was used by the study to estimate nucleated cell counts. Profiling relied on immunoSEQ multiplex PCR, and the TCRdb table lists in-frame clones only, not all of them. From that table come the V and J calls and clone size; the DNA was used to work out D and trimming. The sample shows about 170,000 clones, more than 85% of them seen only once. Seattle researchers signed up patients amid active infection and tracked them longitudinally. This CDR3 region has 14 residues. The germline V and J ends were trimmed by 4 bases and 8 bases, with 12 bases remaining between them. The germline V gene has CDR1 MGHDK and CDR2 SYGVNS.

The chain links TRBV25-1 to TRBJ1-6; no firm D call. This sequence was found in a woman of 80 years or more with COVID-19, enrolled during active disease. The sample comprised peripheral blood. This chain's CDR3 is CASSARKGDSPLHF. The CDR3 DNA reads TGTGCCAGCAGTGCGCGGAAGGGAGATTCACCCCTCCACTTT. Supplemented by reference TRBV25-1 and TRBJ1-6, the full variable domain reads EADIYQTPRYLVIGTGKKITLECSQTMGHDKMYWYQQDPGMELHLIHYSYGVNSTEKGDLSSESTVSRIRTEHFPLTLESARPSHTSQYLCASSARKGDSPLHFGNGTRLTVT.